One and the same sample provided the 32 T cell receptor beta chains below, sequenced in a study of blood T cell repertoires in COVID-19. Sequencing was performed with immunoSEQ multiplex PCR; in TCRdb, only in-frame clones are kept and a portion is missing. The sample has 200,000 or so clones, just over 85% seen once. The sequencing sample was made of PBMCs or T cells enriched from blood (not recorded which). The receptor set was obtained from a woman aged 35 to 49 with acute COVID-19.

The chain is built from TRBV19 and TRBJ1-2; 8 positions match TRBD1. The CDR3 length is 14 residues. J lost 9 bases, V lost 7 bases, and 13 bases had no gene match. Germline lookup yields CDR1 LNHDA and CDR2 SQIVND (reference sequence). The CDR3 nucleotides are TGTGCCAGTACCCCCAGGACAGGGAAGGATAGCTACACCTTC. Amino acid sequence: CASTPRTGKDSYTF.

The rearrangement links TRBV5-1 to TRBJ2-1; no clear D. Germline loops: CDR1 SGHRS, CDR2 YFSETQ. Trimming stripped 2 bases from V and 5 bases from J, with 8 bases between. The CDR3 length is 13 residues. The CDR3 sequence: CASSFRVDNEQFF. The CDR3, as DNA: TGCGCCAGCAGCTTCCGAGTAGACAATGAGCAGTTCTTC.

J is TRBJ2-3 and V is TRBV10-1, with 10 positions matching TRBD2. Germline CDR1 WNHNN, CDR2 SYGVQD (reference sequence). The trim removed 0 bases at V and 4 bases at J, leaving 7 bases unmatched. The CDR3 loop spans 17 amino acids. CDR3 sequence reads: CASSESRSGGAADTQYF. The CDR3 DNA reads TGCGCCAGCAGTGAGTCGAGAAGCGGGGGGGCCGCAGATACGCAGTATTTT.

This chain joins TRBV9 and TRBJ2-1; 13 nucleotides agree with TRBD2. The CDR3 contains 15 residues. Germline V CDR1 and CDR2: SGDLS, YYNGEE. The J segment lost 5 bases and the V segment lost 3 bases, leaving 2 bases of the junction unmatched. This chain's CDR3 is CASSEGLAGNNEQFF. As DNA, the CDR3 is TGTGCCAGCAGCGAGGGACTAGCGGGGAACAATGAGCAGTTCTTC.

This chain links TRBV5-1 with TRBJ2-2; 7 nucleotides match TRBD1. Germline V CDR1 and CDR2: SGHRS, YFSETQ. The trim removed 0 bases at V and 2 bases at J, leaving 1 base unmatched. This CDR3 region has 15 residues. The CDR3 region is CASSLAGGNTGELFF. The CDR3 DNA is TGCGCCAGCAGCTTGGCAGGGGGAAACACCGGGGAGCTGTTTTTT.

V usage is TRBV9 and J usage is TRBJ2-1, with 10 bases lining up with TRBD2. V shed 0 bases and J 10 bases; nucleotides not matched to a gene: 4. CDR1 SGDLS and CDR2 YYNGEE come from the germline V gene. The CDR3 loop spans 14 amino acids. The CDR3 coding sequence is TGTGCCAGCAGCGTAGGAGCGGGGGGGCAAGAGCAGTTCTTC. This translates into CASSVGAGGQEQFF. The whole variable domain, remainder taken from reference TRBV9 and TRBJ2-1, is DSGVTQTPKHLITATGQRVTLRCSPRSGDLSVYWYQQSLDQGLQFLIQYYNGEERAKGNILERFSAQQFPDLHSELNLSSLELGDSALYFCASSVGAGGQEQFFGPGTRLTVL.

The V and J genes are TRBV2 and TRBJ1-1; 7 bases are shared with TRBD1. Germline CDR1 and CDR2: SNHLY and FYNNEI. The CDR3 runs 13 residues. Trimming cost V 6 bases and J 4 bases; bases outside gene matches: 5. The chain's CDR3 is CASSYRQGTEAFF. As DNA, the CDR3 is TGTGCCAGCAGCTACCGACAGGGCACTGAAGCTTTCTTT.

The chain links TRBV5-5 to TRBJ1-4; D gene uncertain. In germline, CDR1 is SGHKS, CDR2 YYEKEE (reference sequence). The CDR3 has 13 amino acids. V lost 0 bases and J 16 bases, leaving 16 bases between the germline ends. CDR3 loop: CASSLDDARPTFF. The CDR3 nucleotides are TGTGCCAGCAGCTTGGATGACGCGAGGCCCACGTTTTTT.

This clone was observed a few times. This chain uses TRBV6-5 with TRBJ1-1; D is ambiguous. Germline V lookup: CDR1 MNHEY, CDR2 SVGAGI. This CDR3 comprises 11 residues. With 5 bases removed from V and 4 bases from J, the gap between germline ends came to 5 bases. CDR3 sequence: CASSMSTEAFF. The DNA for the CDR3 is TGTGCCAGCAGTATGAGCACTGAAGCTTTCTTT.

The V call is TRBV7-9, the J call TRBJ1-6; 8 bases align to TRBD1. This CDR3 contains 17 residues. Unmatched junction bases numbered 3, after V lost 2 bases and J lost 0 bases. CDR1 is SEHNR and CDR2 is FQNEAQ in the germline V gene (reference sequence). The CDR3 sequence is CASSLWTGSSYNSPLHF. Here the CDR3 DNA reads TGTGCCAGCAGCTTATGGACAGGGAGCTCCTATAATTCACCCCTCCACTTT.

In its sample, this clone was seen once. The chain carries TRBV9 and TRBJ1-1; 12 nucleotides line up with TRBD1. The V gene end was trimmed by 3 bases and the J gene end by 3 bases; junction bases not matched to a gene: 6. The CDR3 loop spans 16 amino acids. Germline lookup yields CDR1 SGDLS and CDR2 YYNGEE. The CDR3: CASSARDRGRDTEAFF. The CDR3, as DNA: TGTGCCAGCAGCGCCAGGGACAGGGGGCGTGACACTGAAGCTTTCTTT.

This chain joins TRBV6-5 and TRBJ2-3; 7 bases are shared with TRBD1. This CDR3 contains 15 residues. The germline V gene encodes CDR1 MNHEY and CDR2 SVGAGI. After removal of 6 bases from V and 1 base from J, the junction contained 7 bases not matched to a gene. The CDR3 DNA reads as TGTGCCAGCAGCCTAGAAGACAGGGGCACAGATACGCAGTATTTT. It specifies CASSLEDRGTDTQYF.

This chain's CDR3 is CASSAQTGAGNTIYF. The CDR3 DNA reads as TGTGCCAGTAGTGCCCAAACAGGGGCTGGAAACACCATATATTTT. The chain carries TRBV19 and TRBJ1-3, with 7 bases that match TRBD1. Trimming cost V 5 bases and J 2 bases; bases outside gene matches: 6. The length of the CDR3 is 15 residues. CDR1 is LNHDA and CDR2 is SQIVND in the germline V gene (reference sequence).

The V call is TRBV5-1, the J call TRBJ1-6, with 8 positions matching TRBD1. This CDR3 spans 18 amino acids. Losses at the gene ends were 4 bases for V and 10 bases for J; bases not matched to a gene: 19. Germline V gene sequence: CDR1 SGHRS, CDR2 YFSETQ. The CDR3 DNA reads TGCGCCAGCAGCCCGGATGGACAGGGAGTCGGCCAAACCTCACCCCTCCACTTT. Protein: CASSPDGQGVGQTSPLHF.

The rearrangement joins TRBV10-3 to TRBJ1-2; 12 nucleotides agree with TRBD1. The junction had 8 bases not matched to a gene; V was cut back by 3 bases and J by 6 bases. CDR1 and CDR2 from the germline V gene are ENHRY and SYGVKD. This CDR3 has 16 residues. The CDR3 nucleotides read TGTGCCATCAGTGATATCGGGACAGGGGGCCTGGATGGCTACACCTTC. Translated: CAISDIGTGGLDGYTF.

The CDR3 DNA follows: TGCGCCAGCAGCTCCGGACAGGGGCCCACCTTC. Its protein product is CASSSGQGPTF. The chain is built from TRBV5-1 and TRBJ1-2, with 9 bases identical to TRBD1. The CDR3 length is 11 residues. Losses at the gene ends were 3 bases for V and 13 bases for J; bases not matched to a gene: 4. Germline V lookup: CDR1 SGHRS, CDR2 YFSETQ.

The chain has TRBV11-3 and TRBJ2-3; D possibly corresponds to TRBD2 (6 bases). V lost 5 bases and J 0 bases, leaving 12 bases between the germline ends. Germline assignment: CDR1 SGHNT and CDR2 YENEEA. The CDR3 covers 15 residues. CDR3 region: CASSAGLLSTDTQYF. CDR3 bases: TGTGCCAGCAGCGCGGGACTTCTTAGCACAGATACGCAGTATTTT.

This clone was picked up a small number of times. The CDR3 DNA is TGTGCCAGCACTCCCCCGGGGGCAACTAATGAAAAACTGTTTTTT. Its translation: CASTPPGATNEKLFF. V usage is TRBV2 and J usage is TRBJ1-4; D perhaps matches TRBD1 (5 bases). CDR1 is SNHLY, CDR2 FYNNEI, per germline. CDR3 length: 15 residues. V was pared by 7 bases and J by 0 bases, with 12 bases between.

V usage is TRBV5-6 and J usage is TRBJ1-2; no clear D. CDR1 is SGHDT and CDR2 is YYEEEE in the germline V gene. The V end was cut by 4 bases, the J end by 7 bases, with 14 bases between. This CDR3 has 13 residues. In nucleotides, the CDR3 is TGTGCCAGCAGCCCCTTCCTAGGAGTTGGCTACACCTTC. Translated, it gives CASSPFLGVGYTF. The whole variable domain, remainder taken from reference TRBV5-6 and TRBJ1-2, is DAGVTQSPTHLIKTRGQQVTLRCSPKSGHDTVSWYQQALGQGPQFIFQYYEEEERQRGNFPDRFSGHQFPNYSSELNVNALLLGDSALYLCASSPFLGVGYTFGSGTRLTVV.

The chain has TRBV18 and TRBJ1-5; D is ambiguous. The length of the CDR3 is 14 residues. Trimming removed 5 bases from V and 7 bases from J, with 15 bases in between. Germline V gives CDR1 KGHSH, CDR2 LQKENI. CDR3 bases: TGTGCCAGCTCATCCTCCCCCCGAGAACAGCCCCAGCATTTT. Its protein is CASSSSPREQPQHF.

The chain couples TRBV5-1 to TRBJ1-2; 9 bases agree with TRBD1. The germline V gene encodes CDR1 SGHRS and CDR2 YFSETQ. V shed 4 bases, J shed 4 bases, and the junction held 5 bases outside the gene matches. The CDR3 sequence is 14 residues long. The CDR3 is CASSQVTGGYGYTF. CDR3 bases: TGCGCCAGCAGCCAGGTGACAGGGGGCTATGGCTACACCTTC. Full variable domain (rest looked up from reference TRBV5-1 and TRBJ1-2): KAGVTQTPRYLIKTRGQQVTLSCSPISGHRSVSWYQQTPGQGLQFLFEYFSETQRNKGNFPGRFSGRQFSNSRSEMNVSTLELGDSALYLCASSQVTGGYGYTFGSGTRLTVV.

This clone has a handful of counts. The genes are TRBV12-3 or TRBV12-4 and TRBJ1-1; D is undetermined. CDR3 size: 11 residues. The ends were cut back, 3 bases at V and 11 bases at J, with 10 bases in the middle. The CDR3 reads CASSLRGPAFF. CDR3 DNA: TGTGCCAGCAGTTTGAGAGGGCCCGCTTTCTTT.

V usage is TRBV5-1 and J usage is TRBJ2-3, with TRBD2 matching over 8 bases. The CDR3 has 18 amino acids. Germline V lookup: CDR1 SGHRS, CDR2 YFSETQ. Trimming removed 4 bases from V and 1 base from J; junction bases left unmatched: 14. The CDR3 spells CASSNGGAGALGTDTQYF. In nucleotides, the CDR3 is TGCGCCAGCAGCAACGGGGGAGCGGGGGCCCTCGGCACAGATACGCAGTATTTT.

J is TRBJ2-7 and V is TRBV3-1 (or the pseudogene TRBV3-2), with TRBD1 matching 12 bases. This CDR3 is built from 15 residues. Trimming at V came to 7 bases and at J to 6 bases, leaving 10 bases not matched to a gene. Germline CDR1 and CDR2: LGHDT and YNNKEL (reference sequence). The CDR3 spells CASTHTGTGGSEQYF. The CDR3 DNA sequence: TGTGCCAGCACGCATACCGGGACAGGGGGCTCCGAGCAGTACTTC.

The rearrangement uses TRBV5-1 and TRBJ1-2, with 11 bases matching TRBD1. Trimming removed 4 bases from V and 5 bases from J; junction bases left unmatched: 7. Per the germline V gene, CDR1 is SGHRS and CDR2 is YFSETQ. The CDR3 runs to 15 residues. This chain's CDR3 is CASSRDGQGAYGYTF. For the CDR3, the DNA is TGCGCCAGCAGCCGGGACGGACAGGGGGCATATGGCTACACCTTC.

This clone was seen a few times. CDR3 residues: CASSPTAAGPQHF. The DNA for the CDR3 is TGTGCCAGCAGTCCGACCGCGGCGGGGCCCCAGCATTTT. The chain carries TRBV12-3 or TRBV12-4 and TRBJ1-5; unclear D gene. CDR3 length equals 13 residues. Trimming removed 5 bases at V and 9 bases at J, with 14 bases between.

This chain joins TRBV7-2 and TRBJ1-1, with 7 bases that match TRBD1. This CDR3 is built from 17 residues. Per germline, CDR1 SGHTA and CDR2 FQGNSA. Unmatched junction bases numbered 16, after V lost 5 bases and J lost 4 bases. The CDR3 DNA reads TGTGCCAGCAGCCCCCGGGACAGACCCTTGGTGGGCACTGAAGCTTTCTTT. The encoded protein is CASSPRDRPLVGTEAFF.

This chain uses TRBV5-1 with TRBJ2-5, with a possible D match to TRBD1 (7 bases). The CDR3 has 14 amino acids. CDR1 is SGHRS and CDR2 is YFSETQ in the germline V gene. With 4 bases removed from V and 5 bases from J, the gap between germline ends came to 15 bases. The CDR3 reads CASSPDSGGETQYF. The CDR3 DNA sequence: TGCGCCAGCAGCCCGGACTCAGGGGGGGAGACCCAGTACTTC.

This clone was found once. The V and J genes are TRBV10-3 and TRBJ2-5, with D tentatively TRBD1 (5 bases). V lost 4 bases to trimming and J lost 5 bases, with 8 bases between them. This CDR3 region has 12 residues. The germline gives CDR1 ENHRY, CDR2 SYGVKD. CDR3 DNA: TGTGCCATCAGTGCCTCAGGGGAGACCCAGTACTTC. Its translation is CAISASGETQYF.

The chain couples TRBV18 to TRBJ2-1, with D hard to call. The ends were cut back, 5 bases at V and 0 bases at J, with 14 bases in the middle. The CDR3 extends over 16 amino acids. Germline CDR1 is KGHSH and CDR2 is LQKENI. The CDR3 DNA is TGTGCCAGCTCAACCCGTCAACGGAGCTCCTACAATGAGCAGTTCTTC. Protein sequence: CASSTRQRSSYNEQFF.

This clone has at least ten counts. CDR3 in DNA: TGTGCCTGGAGCATGAACACTGAAGCTTTCTTT. The encoded protein is CAWSMNTEAFF. The chain is built from TRBV30 and TRBJ1-1; D not certain. The CDR3 extends over 11 amino acids. The V and J ends lost 3 bases and 0 bases respectively, with 2 bases between them. Germline CDR1 GTSNPN, CDR2 SVGIG (reference sequence).

CDR3 region: CASSLGWGDQETQYF. CDR3 DNA: TGTGCCAGTAGTCTGGGGTGGGGGGATCAAGAGACCCAGTACTTC. J is TRBJ2-5 and V is TRBV19, with a possible D match to TRBD2 (6 bases). V lost 5 bases and J 2 bases, leaving 15 bases between the germline ends. Per the germline V gene, CDR1 is LNHDA and CDR2 is SQIVND (reference sequence). There are 15 residues in the CDR3. Together with reference TRBV19 and TRBJ2-5, the CDR3 gives the full variable domain: DGGITQSPKYLFRKEGQNVTLSCEQNLNHDAMYWYRQDPGQGLRLIYYSQIVNDFQKGDIAEGYSVSREKKESFPLTVTSAQKNPTAFYLCASSLGWGDQETQYFGPGTRLLVL.